This T cell receptor beta chain was found in a study of blood T cell repertoires in COVID-19. Study-level background: Both acute and convalescent COVID-19 samples were obtained from the United States, Italy and Spain. PBMCs, B-cell-depleted T cells, or T cells were the source of the cDNA or gDNA that made up the material.

Authors' methods: Reference gene primer amplification gave estimated nucleated cell counts. This table comes from immunoSEQ multiplex PCR, and its TCRdb copy is limited to in-frame clones, with some not included. V and J calls and clone size are as listed in that table; D and trimming were resolved from the DNA. The sample lists around 260,000 clones; approximately 85% were seen once. With V trimmed by 4 bases and J by 0 bases, 4 bases remained unmatched. Germline CDR1 is LGHNA and CDR2 is YSLEER. There are 16 residues in the CDR3. The chain couples TRBV4-3 to TRBJ2-3, with 10 bases matching TRBD1. Input material: peripheral blood. This clonotype was obtained from a human donor in a cohort sampled during active COVID-19. In DNA form, the CDR3 reads TGCGCCAGCAGCCCCGGGACAGGGGTTAGCACAGATACGCAGTATTTT. It translates to CASSPGTGVSTDTQYF.